This is a list of T cell receptor beta chains from one sample in a study of CD8+ T cells in alopecia areata. The method was immunoSEQ multiplex PCR; TCRdb's version includes in-frame clones alone and lacks a portion of them. The data contain roughly 150,000 clones, under 60% of them singletons. The starting material was CD8+ T cells sorted from blood, obtained at week 0. The receptors here all came from a human donor with alopecia areata. Both conserved end residues are part of each CDR3. Fields, in order: clone size, CDR3 length, J gene, V gene, D gene, CDR3 DNA, CDR3 protein. A D gene is named only where the DNA matches it firmly. Not all rows give a size; the values are once, few, many and, for expanded clones, a class.

clone_size: -; cdr3_length: 12; j_call: TRBJ1-2; v_call: TRBV12-5; d_call: -; cdr3_nt: TGTGCTAGTGGTTTGGCGAACTATGGCTACACCTTC; cdr3_aa: CASGLANYGYTF
clone_size: once; cdr3_length: 13; j_call: TRBJ1-5; v_call: TRBV30; d_call: -; cdr3_nt: TGTGCCTCCGGGACACTTAGCAATCAGCCCCAGCATTTT; cdr3_aa: CASGTLSNQPQHF
clone_size: -; cdr3_length: 12; j_call: TRBJ2-3; v_call: TRBV9; d_call: -; cdr3_nt: TGTGCCAGCAGCGCAGGGGCAGATACGCAGTATTTT; cdr3_aa: CASSAGADTQYF
clone_size: -; cdr3_length: 11; j_call: TRBJ2-1; v_call: TRBV5-4; d_call: -; cdr3_nt: TGTGCCAGCAGCTCTGACAATGAGCAGTTCTTC; cdr3_aa: CASSSDNEQFF
clone_size: once; cdr3_length: 15; j_call: TRBJ2-7; v_call: TRBV25-1; d_call: -; cdr3_nt: TGTGCCAGCAGTGATACCGGGACCGGTATTTACGAGCAGTACTTC; cdr3_aa: CASSDTGTGIYEQYF
clone_size: -; cdr3_length: 14; j_call: TRBJ1-1; v_call: TRBV5-1; d_call: -; cdr3_nt: TGCGCCAGCAGCTCCCGGGAGGGGAACACTGAAGCTTTCTTT; cdr3_aa: CASSSREGNTEAFF
clone_size: -; cdr3_length: 11; j_call: TRBJ1-2; v_call: TRBV20-1; d_call: -; cdr3_nt: TGCAGTGCTACGGGCCTCAATGGCTACACCTTC; cdr3_aa: CSATGLNGYTF
clone_size: once; cdr3_length: 14; j_call: TRBJ2-7; v_call: TRBV29-1; d_call: TRBD2; cdr3_nt: TGCAGCGTGGACCCTAGCGGGGATTCCTACGAGCAGTACTTC; cdr3_aa: CSVDPSGDSYEQYF
clone_size: -; cdr3_length: 17; j_call: TRBJ1-5; v_call: TRBV5-4; d_call: -; cdr3_nt: TGTGCCAGCAGCTCGTCCGTGATAGGGGGAACCGGGGAGCCCCAGCATTTT; cdr3_aa: CASSSSVIGGTGEPQHF
clone_size: -; cdr3_length: 15; j_call: TRBJ2-7; v_call: TRBV7-6; d_call: -; cdr3_nt: TGTGCCAGCACCCCTTATCCAGGAGGCTCCTACGAGCAGTACTTC; cdr3_aa: CASTPYPGGSYEQYF
clone_size: -; cdr3_length: 14; j_call: TRBJ2-7; v_call: TRBV30; d_call: TRBD2; cdr3_nt: TGTGCCTGGGAGACTAGCGGGGGGGCCCCCGAGCAGTACTTC; cdr3_aa: CAWETSGGAPEQYF
clone_size: medium-sized; cdr3_length: 14; j_call: TRBJ2-7; v_call: TRBV7-3; d_call: -; cdr3_nt: TGTGCCAGCAGCTTAGGAGGGTCGTGGGACGAGCAGTACTTC; cdr3_aa: CASSLGGSWDEQYF
clone_size: -; cdr3_length: 17; j_call: TRBJ2-6; v_call: TRBV19; d_call: -; cdr3_nt: TGTGCCAGTAGTATAAAGGACAGATACTCTGGGGCCAACGTCCTGACTTTC; cdr3_aa: CASSIKDRYSGANVLTF
clone_size: -; cdr3_length: 15; j_call: TRBJ2-1; v_call: TRBV5-1; d_call: TRBD1; cdr3_nt: TGCGCCAGCAGCTTGGGGGACAGGGAGTACAATGAGCAGTTCTTC; cdr3_aa: CASSLGDREYNEQFF
clone_size: few; cdr3_length: 14; j_call: TRBJ1-5; v_call: TRBV13; d_call: -; cdr3_nt: TGTGCCAGCAGCTTATCCATGGACAATCAGCCCCAGCATTTT; cdr3_aa: CASSLSMDNQPQHF
clone_size: many; cdr3_length: 12; j_call: TRBJ1-1; v_call: TRBV10-3; d_call: -; cdr3_nt: TGTGCCATCAGTGAGTCTACCGGGGACGCTTTCTTT; cdr3_aa: CAISESTGDAFF
clone_size: once; cdr3_length: 13; j_call: TRBJ1-1; v_call: TRBV6-5; d_call: -; cdr3_nt: TGTGCCAGCAGTTACACCCCGAACACTGAAGCTTTCTTT; cdr3_aa: CASSYTPNTEAFF
clone_size: many; cdr3_length: 15; j_call: TRBJ2-2; v_call: TRBV6-4; d_call: TRBD1; cdr3_nt: TGTGCCAGCAGTGACAACAGGGGTCAAGCCGGGGAGCTGTTTTTT; cdr3_aa: CASSDNRGQAGELFF
clone_size: -; cdr3_length: 17; j_call: TRBJ2-4; v_call: TRBV5-1; d_call: -; cdr3_nt: TGCGCCAGCAGCTTGGATCCCGCCGACAATTCCAAAAACATTCAGTACTTC; cdr3_aa: CASSLDPADNSKNIQYF
clone_size: few; cdr3_length: 14; j_call: TRBJ2-7; v_call: TRBV25-1; d_call: -; cdr3_nt: TGTGCCAGCAGGGACAGGGAGGGTTCCTACGAGCAGTACTTC; cdr3_aa: CASRDREGSYEQYF
clone_size: -; cdr3_length: 13; j_call: TRBJ1-2; v_call: TRBV28; d_call: -; cdr3_nt: TGTGCCAGCAGTTTATTCTCCAGCTATGGCTACACCTTC; cdr3_aa: CASSLFSSYGYTF
clone_size: few; cdr3_length: 12; j_call: TRBJ1-1; v_call: TRBV29-1; d_call: -; cdr3_nt: TGCAGCGTCGTAGAGGGGAGCACTGAAGCTTTCTTT; cdr3_aa: CSVVEGSTEAFF
clone_size: -; cdr3_length: 15; j_call: TRBJ1-6; v_call: TRBV23-1; d_call: -; cdr3_nt: TGCGCCAGCAGAGGGGAGCCAGAAAGTAATTCACCCCTCCACTTT; cdr3_aa: CASRGEPESNSPLHF
clone_size: -; cdr3_length: 14; j_call: TRBJ1-2; v_call: TRBV29-1; d_call: -; cdr3_nt: TGCAGCGTTGAAGATCCAGGGGAAAACTATGGCTACACCTTC; cdr3_aa: CSVEDPGENYGYTF
clone_size: few; cdr3_length: 14; j_call: TRBJ1-5; v_call: TRBV19; d_call: -; cdr3_nt: TGTGCCAGTAGCCTCGGGGGCCCGTGGGAGCCCCAGCATTTT; cdr3_aa: CASSLGGPWEPQHF
clone_size: -; cdr3_length: 13; j_call: TRBJ1-6; v_call: TRBV15; d_call: -; cdr3_nt: TGTGCCAACAATGGCTGGAGGAATTCACCCCTCCACTTT; cdr3_aa: CANNGWRNSPLHF
clone_size: -; cdr3_length: 9; j_call: TRBJ1-2; v_call: TRBV29-1; d_call: -; cdr3_nt: TGCAGCGTCCCCGGGGGCTACACCTTC; cdr3_aa: CSVPGGYTF
clone_size: once; cdr3_length: 13; j_call: TRBJ2-1; v_call: TRBV11-2; d_call: -; cdr3_nt: TGTGCCAGCAGCCTGGGGCAGTTCAATGAGCAGTTCTTC; cdr3_aa: CASSLGQFNEQFF
clone_size: few; cdr3_length: 12; j_call: TRBJ1-1; v_call: TRBV27; d_call: -; cdr3_nt: TGTGCCAGCAGCCGCCTTGGGACTGAAGCTTTCTTT; cdr3_aa: CASSRLGTEAFF
clone_size: few; cdr3_length: 12; j_call: TRBJ1-1; v_call: TRBV7-9; d_call: -; cdr3_nt: TGTGCCAGCAGCGATAGAGAGACTGAAGCTTTCTTT; cdr3_aa: CASSDRETEAFF
clone_size: -; cdr3_length: 16; j_call: TRBJ2-6; v_call: TRBV5-1; d_call: -; cdr3_nt: TGCGCCAGCAGTCACAGCGGCCCCTCTGGGGCCAACGTCCTGACTTTC; cdr3_aa: CASSHSGPSGANVLTF
clone_size: -; cdr3_length: 13; j_call: TRBJ1-2; v_call: TRBV5-6; d_call: -; cdr3_nt: TGTGCCAGCAGCCCACCCGGGTCGGGGGGCTACACCTTC; cdr3_aa: CASSPPGSGGYTF
clone_size: -; cdr3_length: 14; j_call: TRBJ2-1; v_call: TRBV13; d_call: TRBD2; cdr3_nt: TGTGCCAGCACCGGAGCCGGGACTAGAAATGAGCAGTTCTTC; cdr3_aa: CASTGAGTRNEQFF
clone_size: -; cdr3_length: 16; j_call: TRBJ2-3; v_call: TRBV10-3; d_call: TRBD2; cdr3_nt: TGTGCCATCAGTGAGTCGGCTAGCGGGGGCACAGATACGCAGTATTTT; cdr3_aa: CAISESASGGTDTQYF
clone_size: few; cdr3_length: 12; j_call: TRBJ2-7; v_call: TRBV10-3; d_call: -; cdr3_nt: TGTGCCATCAGTGACCGACCCTACGAGCAGTACTTC; cdr3_aa: CAISDRPYEQYF
clone_size: -; cdr3_length: 15; j_call: TRBJ2-5; v_call: TRBV4-3; d_call: -; cdr3_nt: TGCGCCAGCAGCCAAGATACGGGAGCGGAAGAGACCCAGTACTTC; cdr3_aa: CASSQDTGAEETQYF
clone_size: -; cdr3_length: 16; j_call: TRBJ2-7; v_call: TRBV4-3; d_call: -; cdr3_nt: TGCGCCAGCAGCCAAGATCCCGACGGACACTCCTACGAGCAGTACTTC; cdr3_aa: CASSQDPDGHSYEQYF
clone_size: -; cdr3_length: 15; j_call: TRBJ2-5; v_call: TRBV7-2; d_call: TRBD2; cdr3_nt: TGTGCCAGCAGCTCCGGGACTAGCCTAGCGGAGACCCAGTACTTC; cdr3_aa: CASSSGTSLAETQYF
clone_size: few; cdr3_length: 13; j_call: TRBJ2-1; v_call: TRBV29-1; d_call: -; cdr3_nt: TGCAGCGTTGACCAGGGTTGGAACAATGAGCAGTTCTTC; cdr3_aa: CSVDQGWNNEQFF
clone_size: -; cdr3_length: 15; j_call: TRBJ2-7; v_call: TRBV6-1; d_call: -; cdr3_nt: TGTGCCAGCAGTCTTGAGAGGGTACGGTCCTACGAGCAGTACTTC; cdr3_aa: CASSLERVRSYEQYF
clone_size: few; cdr3_length: 14; j_call: TRBJ2-4; v_call: TRBV10-3; d_call: TRBD2; cdr3_nt: TGTGCCATCAGTGAGTCGGGACTAGGGGACATTCAGTACTTC; cdr3_aa: CAISESGLGDIQYF
clone_size: -; cdr3_length: 15; j_call: TRBJ1-5; v_call: TRBV4-3; d_call: -; cdr3_nt: TGCGCCAGCAGCCAAGATCGAGGGCCTAATCAGCCCCAGCATTTT; cdr3_aa: CASSQDRGPNQPQHF
clone_size: -; cdr3_length: 15; j_call: TRBJ1-2; v_call: TRBV30; d_call: -; cdr3_nt: TGTGCCTGGAGTGTACCAGGCGAAAACGGCTATGGCTACACCTTC; cdr3_aa: CAWSVPGENGYGYTF
clone_size: -; cdr3_length: 12; j_call: TRBJ2-7; v_call: TRBV13; d_call: -; cdr3_nt: TGTGCCAGCAGCCTAGGAACTCAAGAGCAGTACTTC; cdr3_aa: CASSLGTQEQYF
clone_size: -; cdr3_length: 12; j_call: TRBJ2-2; v_call: TRBV2; d_call: -; cdr3_nt: TGTGCCAGCAGTGAAGGCACCGGGGAGCTGTTTTTT; cdr3_aa: CASSEGTGELFF
clone_size: few; cdr3_length: 14; j_call: TRBJ2-5; v_call: TRBV29-1; d_call: TRBD2; cdr3_nt: TGCAGCGTTGAGGTAGCGGGGGGTGGCGAGACCCAGTACTTC; cdr3_aa: CSVEVAGGGETQYF